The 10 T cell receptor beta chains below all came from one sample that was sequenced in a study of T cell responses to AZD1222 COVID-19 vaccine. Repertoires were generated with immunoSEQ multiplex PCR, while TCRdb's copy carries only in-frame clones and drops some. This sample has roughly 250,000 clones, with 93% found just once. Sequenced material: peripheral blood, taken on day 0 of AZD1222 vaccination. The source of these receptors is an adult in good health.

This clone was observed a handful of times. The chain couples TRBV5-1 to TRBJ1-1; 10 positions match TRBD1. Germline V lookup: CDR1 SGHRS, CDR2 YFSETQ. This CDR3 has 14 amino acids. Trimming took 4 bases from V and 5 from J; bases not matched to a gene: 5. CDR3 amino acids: CASSTDRGQTEAFF. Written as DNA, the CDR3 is TGCGCCAGCAGCACCGACAGGGGGCAGACTGAAGCTTTCTTT.

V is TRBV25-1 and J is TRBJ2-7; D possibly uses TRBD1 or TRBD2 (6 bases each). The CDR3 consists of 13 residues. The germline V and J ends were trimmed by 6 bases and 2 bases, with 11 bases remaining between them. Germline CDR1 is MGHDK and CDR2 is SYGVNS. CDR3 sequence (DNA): TGTGCCAGCAGAGGGGGGCCCCCCTACGAGCAGTACTTC. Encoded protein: CASRGGPPYEQYF.

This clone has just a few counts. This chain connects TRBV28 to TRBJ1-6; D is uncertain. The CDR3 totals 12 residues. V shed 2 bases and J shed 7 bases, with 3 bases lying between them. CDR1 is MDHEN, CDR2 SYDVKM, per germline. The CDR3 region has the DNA TGTGCCAGCAGTTTAGGGAATTCACCCCTCCACTTT. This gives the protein CASSLGNSPLHF.

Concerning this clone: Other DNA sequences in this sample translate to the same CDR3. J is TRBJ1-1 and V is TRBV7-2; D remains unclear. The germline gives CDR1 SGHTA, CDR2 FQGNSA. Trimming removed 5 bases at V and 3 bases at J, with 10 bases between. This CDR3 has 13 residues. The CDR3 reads CASSPGAYTEAFF. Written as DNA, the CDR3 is TGTGCCAGCAGCCCAGGCGCGTACACTGAAGCTTTCTTT.

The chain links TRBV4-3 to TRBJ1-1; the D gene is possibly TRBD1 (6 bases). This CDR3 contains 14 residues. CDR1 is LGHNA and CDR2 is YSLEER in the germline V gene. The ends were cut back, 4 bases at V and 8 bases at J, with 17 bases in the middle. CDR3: CASSPKGEGKEAFF. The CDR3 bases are TGCGCCAGCAGCCCCAAGGGGGAGGGGAAGGAAGCTTTCTTT.

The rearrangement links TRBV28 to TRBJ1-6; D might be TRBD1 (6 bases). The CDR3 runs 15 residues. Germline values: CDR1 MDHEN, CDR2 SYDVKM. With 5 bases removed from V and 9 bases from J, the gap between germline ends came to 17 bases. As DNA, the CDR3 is TGTGCCAGCAGTCCTACAGGGCGCGTGTCTTCACCCCTCCACTTT. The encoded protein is CASSPTGRVSSPLHF. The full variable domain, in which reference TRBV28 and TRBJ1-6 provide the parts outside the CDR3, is DVKVTQSSRYLVKRTGEKVFLECVQDMDHENMFWYRQDPGLGLRLIYFSYDVKMKEKGDIPEGYSVSREKKERFSLILESASTNQTSMYLCASSPTGRVSSPLHFGNGTRLTVT.

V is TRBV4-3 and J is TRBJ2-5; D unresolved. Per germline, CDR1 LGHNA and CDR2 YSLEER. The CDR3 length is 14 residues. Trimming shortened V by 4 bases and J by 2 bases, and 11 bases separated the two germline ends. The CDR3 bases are TGCGCCAGCAGCCTGCAGTGGGATCAAGAGACCCAGTACTTC. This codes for CASSLQWDQETQYF.

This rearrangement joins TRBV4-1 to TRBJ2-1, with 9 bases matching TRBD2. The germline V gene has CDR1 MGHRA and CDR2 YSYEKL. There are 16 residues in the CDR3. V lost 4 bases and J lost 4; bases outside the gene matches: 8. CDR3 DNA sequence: TGCGCCAGCAGCCGCGGTGGTAGCGGGGGATACAATGAGCAGTTCTTC. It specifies CASSRGGSGGYNEQFF.

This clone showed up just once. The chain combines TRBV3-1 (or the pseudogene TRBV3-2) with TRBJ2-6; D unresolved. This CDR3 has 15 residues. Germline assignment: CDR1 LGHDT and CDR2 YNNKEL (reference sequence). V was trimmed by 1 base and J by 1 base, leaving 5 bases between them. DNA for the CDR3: TGTGCCAGCAGCCAAGGTCCTTCTGGGGCCAACGTCCTGACTTTC. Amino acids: CASSQGPSGANVLTF.

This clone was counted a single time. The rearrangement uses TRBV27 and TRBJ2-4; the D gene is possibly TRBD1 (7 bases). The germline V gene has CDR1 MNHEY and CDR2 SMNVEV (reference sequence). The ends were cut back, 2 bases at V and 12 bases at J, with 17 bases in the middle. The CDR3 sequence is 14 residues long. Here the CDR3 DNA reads TGTGCCAGCAGTTTAGGCAGGGGGGCCTATACTCAGTACTTC. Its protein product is CASSLGRGAYTQYF.